This T cell receptor (beta chain) stems from a study of T cell responses to AZD1222 COVID-19 vaccine. Overall study context: Combined were second doses at about 4 or about 12 weeks.

In the case of this clone: Its matching antigen is unknown.

Study-level results: Regions 160-218 and 743-854 held dominance among vaccine-associated CD4 TCRs, which spanned spike. Scientists sampled the repertoires only once the peak T cell response had passed. The sample set comprised mostly white British donors with more females, and clonal diversity was possibly underestimated.

Some clones are missing from TCRdb's copy, which holds only in-frame ones; the method was immunoSEQ multiplex PCR. Of over 150,000 clones listed, around nine tenths were seen once; the top ten hold 15% to 20%. This sample comprised peripheral blood, obtained on day 0 of AZD1222 vaccination. The sequence derives from an adult in good health.

For the CDR3, the DNA is TGTGCCATCAGCCCAGGGAAGTACGAGCAGTACTTC. It encodes CAISPGKYEQYF. The chain combines TRBV10-3 with TRBJ2-7; D may be TRBD1 (5 bases). The V gene's germline CDR1 is ENHRY and CDR2 SYGVKD. V was trimmed by 6 bases and J by 4 bases, leaving 10 bases between them. This CDR3 comprises 12 residues.